What follows are 30 T cell receptor beta chains derived from one specimen sequenced in a study of PD-1 blockade in classical Hodgkin lymphoma. Method: immunoSEQ multiplex PCR; TCRdb's copy keeps in-frame clones and lacks some. Here the sample spans about 30,000 clones, roughly 92% being singletons. Time point meaning: newly diagnosed, previously untreated cHL patient sample. Sequenced sample: peripheral blood mononuclear cells (PBMCs). The origin of the receptors is a human donor with classical Hodgkin lymphoma.

The chain joins TRBV5-1 to TRBJ2-3; the match to TRBD2 covers 12 bases. The CDR3 is made up of 16 amino acids. Germline V gene data show CDR1 as SGHRS and CDR2 as YFSETQ. V lost 4 bases and J lost 3; bases outside the gene matches: 6. The CDR3 loop is CASSPRTSGTTDTQYF. CDR3 DNA: TGCGCCAGCAGCCCGAGGACTAGCGGGACGACAGATACGCAGTATTTT.

V and J are TRBV19 and TRBJ2-3; 11 bases line up with TRBD2. This CDR3 spans 16 amino acids. The V segment lost 5 bases and the J segment 2 bases; nucleotides outside the gene matches: 6. Germline V gives CDR1 LNHDA, CDR2 SQIVND (reference sequence). This CDR3 reads CASSEGTSGFTDTQYF. The CDR3 coding sequence is TGTGCCAGTAGTGAGGGGACTAGCGGTTTCACAGATACGCAGTATTTT.

This clone appeared once. The chain combines TRBV28 with TRBJ1-5; D might be TRBD1 (6 bases). Germline V CDR1 and CDR2: MDHEN, SYDVKM. The ends were cut back, 6 bases at V and 6 bases at J, with 18 bases in the middle. This CDR3 spans 15 amino acids. This chain's CDR3 is CASRNTGMWSQPQHF. In nucleotides, the CDR3 is TGTGCCAGCAGAAATACAGGGATGTGGAGTCAGCCCCAGCATTTT.

In DNA, the CDR3 is TGTGCCAGCAGCTTAGGTGGGACCGGGAGTTGGACTGAAGCTTTCTTT. This translates into CASSLGGTGSWTEAFF. The rearrangement uses TRBV7-2 and TRBJ1-1, with a tentative D call TRBD1 (5 bases). Germline assignment: CDR1 SGHTA and CDR2 FQGNSA. Trimming took 1 base from V and 5 from J, leaving 17 bases between them. This CDR3 region has 16 residues.

The chain employs TRBV11-3 and TRBJ2-3; the D gene is possibly TRBD1 (5 bases). V shed 5 bases and J shed 6 bases, with 9 bases lying between them. The CDR3 is 12 residues long. Germline values: CDR1 SGHNT, CDR2 YENEEA. In DNA, the CDR3 is TGTGCCAGCAGCGGACATCTTGATACGCAGTATTTT. Residues: CASSGHLDTQYF.

This sequence joins TRBV9 and TRBJ2-2, with 11 positions matching TRBD2. Looked up from germline, CDR1 is SGDLS and CDR2 is YYNGEE. The J segment lost 0 bases and the V segment lost 0 bases, leaving 1 base of the junction unmatched. The CDR3 consists of 17 residues. Here the CDR3 reads CASSVGLAGPNTGELFF. The CDR3 DNA reads TGTGCCAGCAGCGTAGGACTAGCGGGACCGAACACCGGGGAGCTGTTTTTT.

The gene calls are TRBV6-5 and TRBJ1-1; TRBD1 is a possible D gene (6 bases). The germline V gene encodes CDR1 MNHEY and CDR2 SVGAGI. Between the trimmed V and J ends, which lost 0 bases and 0 bases, there was a span of 11 bases. The CDR3 contains 16 residues. CDR3 nucleotides: TGTGCCAGCAGTTACTCCAGAGACAGGCTGAACACTGAAGCTTTCTTT. This translates into CASSYSRDRLNTEAFF.

The CDR3 is CASSVGPGLSYEQYF. The CDR3 region has the DNA TGTGCCAGCAGCGTAGGTCCGGGACTCTCCTACGAGCAGTACTTC. The chain employs TRBV9 and TRBJ2-7; weak D call: TRBD2 (6 bases). This CDR3 spans 15 amino acids. V dropped 0 bases and J dropped 0 bases, with 10 bases sitting between them. CDR1 is SGDLS and CDR2 is YYNGEE in the germline V gene. The full variable domain, its missing parts supplied by reference TRBV9 and TRBJ2-7, is DSGVTQTPKHLITATGQRVTLRCSPRSGDLSVYWYQQSLDQGLQFLIQYYNGEERAKGNILERFSAQQFPDLHSELNLSSLELGDSALYFCASSVGPGLSYEQYFGPGTRLTVT.

The chain is built from TRBV5-4 and TRBJ2-2, with D perhaps given as TRBD1 or TRBD2 (5 bases each). The germline V and J ends were trimmed by 5 bases and 6 bases, with 17 bases remaining between them. The length of the CDR3 is 15 residues. Germline CDR1 reads SGHNT; CDR2 reads YYREEE (reference sequence). Here the CDR3 DNA reads TGTGCCAGCAGTAGAGCGTTCCAGGGAGCCGGGGAGCTGTTTTTT. Its translation is CASSRAFQGAGELFF.

The rearrangement joins TRBV27 to TRBJ1-1; D perhaps matches TRBD1 (5 bases). Trimming cost V 7 bases and J 8 bases, with 17 bases left between them. CDR1 is MNHEY and CDR2 is SMNVEV in the germline V gene (reference sequence). The CDR3 is made up of 13 amino acids. CDR3 bases: TGTGCCAGCAAGGGGTGGACGGACCCAGAAGCTTTCTTT. This codes for CASKGWTDPEAFF.

Details on this clone: One junction end disagrees with the germline gene, perhaps due to a read error. The chain joins TRBV10-3 to TRBJ2-7; 14 bases match TRBD2. Germline CDR1 and CDR2: ENHRY and SYGVKD. The CDR3 sequence is 14 residues long. This CDR3 reads CASSATSGRAVQYF. For the CDR3, the DNA is TGTGCCAGCAGTGCGACTAGCGGGAGGGCCGTGCAGTACTTC.

The V and J genes are TRBV15 and TRBJ2-7, with TRBD2 as a possible D gene (6 bases). The germline gives CDR1 LNHNV, CDR2 YYDKDF (reference sequence). The CDR3 is 15 amino acids. Trimming stripped 3 bases from V and 2 bases from J, with 14 bases between. CDR3 nucleotides: TGTGCCACCAGCAGGAAAGCGGGTCTCACCTACGAGCAGTACTTC. It encodes CATSRKAGLTYEQYF. Based on the CDR3 plus reference TRBV15 and TRBJ2-7, the full variable domain is DAMVIQNPRYQVTQFGKPVTLSCSQTLNHNVMYWYQQKSSQAPKLLFHYYDKDFNNEADTPDNFQSRRPNTSFCFLDIRSPGLGDTAMYLCATSRKAGLTYEQYFGPGTRLTVT.

The gene calls are TRBV7-2 and TRBJ2-2, with 9 bases lining up with TRBD1. Germline V CDR1 and CDR2: SGHTA, FQGNSA. Germline trimming cut 4 bases from V and 7 bases from J; bases unmatched to any gene: 7. The CDR3 is made up of 15 amino acids. CDR3 loop: CASSSEGQGIGELFF. Written as DNA, the CDR3 is TGTGCCAGCAGCTCAGAGGGACAGGGTATCGGGGAGCTGTTTTTT.

This clone was observed a few times. The CDR3 DNA reads as TGCGCCAGCAGCCACCAAGACAACCCCGTGGCTGAGCAGTACTTC. It specifies CASSHQDNPVAEQYF. This chain connects TRBV4-1 to TRBJ2-7; no clear D gene. The length of the CDR3 is 15 residues. Trimming left V 3 bases short and J 7 bases short, with 19 bases between. Germline V gene sequence: CDR1 MGHRA, CDR2 YSYEKL.

The rearrangement uses TRBV10-3 and TRBJ2-3, with TRBD1 identical over 11 bases. This CDR3 is built from 16 residues. J lost 4 bases, V lost 4 bases, and 7 bases had no gene match. Germline-derived CDR1 and CDR2 are ENHRY and SYGVKD. The CDR3, as DNA: TGTGCCATCAGTGGTTCCGGGACAGGGGGACCAGATACGCAGTATTTT. Its protein is CAISGSGTGGPDTQYF.

This chain uses TRBV11-3 with TRBJ2-5; no clear D. V gave up 0 bases and J gave up 0 bases, with 11 bases separating them. CDR1 SGHNT and CDR2 YENEEA come from the germline V gene. CDR3 length: 16 amino acids. CDR3 in DNA: TGTGCCAGCAGCTTAGACTCCGGAGAAAACCAAGAGACCCAGTACTTC. It encodes CASSLDSGENQETQYF.

The rearrangement links TRBV6-6 to TRBJ1-2; tentatively, D is TRBD1 (5 bases). CDR3 size: 16 residues. CDR1 is MNHNY, CDR2 SVGAGI, per germline (reference sequence). The ends were cut back, 0 bases at V and 4 bases at J, with 15 bases in the middle. The CDR3 loop reads CASSYSRSGSGYGYTF. For the CDR3, the DNA is TGTGCCAGCAGTTACTCAAGGTCAGGGTCGGGCTATGGCTACACCTTC.

This clone was detected only once. The chain links TRBV5-1 to TRBJ2-7; tentative D call: TRBD2 (6 bases). V lost 4 bases to trimming and J lost 7 bases, with 12 bases between them. Looked up from germline, CDR1 is SGHRS and CDR2 is YFSETQ. The CDR3 spans 12 residues. The CDR3 region has the DNA TGCGCCAGCAGCGGCCCGGGGGAGGAGCAGTACTTC. Residues: CASSGPGEEQYF. Combining the CDR3 with reference TRBV5-1 and TRBJ2-7 gives the whole variable domain KAGVTQTPRYLIKTRGQQVTLSCSPISGHRSVSWYQQTPGQGLQFLFEYFSETQRNKGNFPGRFSGRQFSNSRSEMNVSTLELGDSALYLCASSGPGEEQYFGPGTRLTVT.

The chain carries TRBV5-1 and TRBJ2-7; D possibly corresponds to TRBD1 (5 bases). Per the germline V gene, CDR1 is SGHRS and CDR2 is YFSETQ. This CDR3 contains 14 residues. V lost 4 bases and J lost 3, with 14 bases in between. The CDR3 loop reads CASSDTGAVYEQYF. CDR3 nucleotide sequence: TGCGCCAGCAGCGACACAGGTGCTGTCTACGAGCAGTACTTC. Full variable domain (missing parts from reference TRBV5-1 and TRBJ2-7): KAGVTQTPRYLIKTRGQQVTLSCSPISGHRSVSWYQQTPGQGLQFLFEYFSETQRNKGNFPGRFSGRQFSNSRSEMNVSTLELGDSALYLCASSDTGAVYEQYFGPGTRLTVT.

Worth noting for this clone: Other DNA variants within this sample encode the same CDR3. CDR3 DNA: TGTGCCAGCAGCTTAGTTCTGGATGAGCAGTTCTTC. Its protein product is CASSLVLDEQFF. The chain employs TRBV7-2 and TRBJ2-1; D remains ambiguous. The CDR3 loop spans 12 amino acids. Per germline, CDR1 SGHTA and CDR2 FQGNSA. V shed 1 base and J shed 8 bases, with 6 bases lying between them.

This clone was observed a handful of times. The chain employs TRBV2 and TRBJ1-5; no firm D call. The V end was cut by 6 bases, the J end by 2 bases, with 11 bases between. Germline V CDR1 and CDR2: SNHLY, FYNNEI. CDR3 length: 14 residues. This CDR3 reads CASSWDVGNQPQHF. The DNA for the CDR3 is TGTGCCAGCAGCTGGGATGTAGGCAATCAGCCCCAGCATTTT.

This clone was recorded once. The DNA is omitted, as the CDR3 cannot be located on it reliably, and the CDR3 follows TCRdb's listing. The chain is built from TRBV29-1 and TRBJ1-5. Germline V gives CDR1 SQVTM, CDR2 ANQGSEA. Both ends counted, the CDR3 spans 18 residues. The CDR3 region is CSQIGEVGYLCSNQPQHF.

This clone is a singleton in its sample. This sequence joins TRBV2 and TRBJ2-4; the D gene is possibly TRBD2 (5 bases). Looked up from germline, CDR1 is SNHLY and CDR2 is FYNNEI. This CDR3 is built from 14 residues. V lost 9 bases and J 8 bases, leaving 20 bases between the germline ends. For the CDR3, the DNA is TGTGCCAGTCCACATGGAGGCCCCGAGGACATTCAGTACTTC. Its translation is CASPHGGPEDIQYF.

The chain has TRBV7-9 and TRBJ2-7; D uncertain. The CDR3 has 12 residues. V was shortened by 3 bases and J by 0 bases, with 3 bases between the two germline ends. The germline CDR1 and CDR2 sequences are SEHNR and FQNEAQ (reference sequence). The CDR3 nucleotides are TGTGCCAGCAGCTTTAGCTCCTACGAGCAGTACTTC. Translated: CASSFSSYEQYF.

V gene TRBV5-1 combines with J gene TRBJ1-4; 12 bases match TRBD1. In germline, CDR1 is SGHRS, CDR2 YFSETQ. The CDR3 is 18 amino acids. Germline trimming cut 4 bases from V and 7 bases from J; bases unmatched to any gene: 14. The CDR3 protein is CASSLNVPGQGAGEKLFF. The CDR3 DNA sequence: TGCGCCAGCAGCCTAAACGTCCCGGGACAGGGGGCGGGTGAAAAACTGTTTTTT.

V and J are TRBV25-1 and TRBJ1-6; D perhaps matches TRBD1 (5 bases). Germline values: CDR1 MGHDK, CDR2 SYGVNS. The length of the CDR3 is 14 residues. V dropped 3 bases and J dropped 11 bases, with 14 bases sitting between them. CDR3 loop: CASSEPSGSTPLHF. CDR3 coding DNA: TGTGCCAGCAGTGAGCCTTCAGGGAGCACACCCCTCCACTTT.

The rearrangement links TRBV27 to TRBJ2-1; 10 nucleotides agree with TRBD1. V shed 6 bases and J 6 bases; nucleotides not matched to a gene: 8. The CDR3 is made up of 15 amino acids. The V gene's germline CDR1 is MNHEY and CDR2 SMNVEV (reference sequence). CDR3 sequence (DNA): TGTGCCAGCAGCAAACTCGGGACAGGGGTCAATGAGCAGTTCTTC. Translation: CASSKLGTGVNEQFF.

The V call is TRBV2, the J call TRBJ2-2; the D gene is possibly TRBD1 (5 bases). This CDR3 region has 14 residues. Deletions cut 6 bases from V and 4 bases from J, with 12 bases between. The germline V gene has CDR1 SNHLY and CDR2 FYNNEI. CDR3 DNA sequence: TGTGCCAGCAGGTTAAATCAGGGCACCGGGGAGCTGTTTTTT. It encodes CASRLNQGTGELFF.

This chain connects TRBV6-1 to TRBJ1-1; a possible D gene is TRBD1 (5 bases). The CDR3 contains 16 residues. With 4 bases removed from V and 3 bases from J, the gap between germline ends came to 18 bases. CDR1 and CDR2 (germline): MNHNS, SASEGT. For the CDR3, the DNA is TGTGCCAGCAGTGGTCGGGGGTTAAGGGTCTACACTGAAGCTTTCTTT. It specifies CASSGRGLRVYTEAFF.

This rearrangement joins TRBV11-2 to TRBJ2-3, with D perhaps TRBD2 (7 bases). The germline V and J ends were trimmed by 3 bases and 3 bases, with 10 bases remaining between them. The CDR3 runs 14 residues. Per germline, CDR1 SGHAT and CDR2 FQNNGV. Here the CDR3 DNA reads TGTGCCAGCAGCTTCGGGGGGCCGACAGATACGCAGTATTTT. Translated, it gives CASSFGGPTDTQYF.